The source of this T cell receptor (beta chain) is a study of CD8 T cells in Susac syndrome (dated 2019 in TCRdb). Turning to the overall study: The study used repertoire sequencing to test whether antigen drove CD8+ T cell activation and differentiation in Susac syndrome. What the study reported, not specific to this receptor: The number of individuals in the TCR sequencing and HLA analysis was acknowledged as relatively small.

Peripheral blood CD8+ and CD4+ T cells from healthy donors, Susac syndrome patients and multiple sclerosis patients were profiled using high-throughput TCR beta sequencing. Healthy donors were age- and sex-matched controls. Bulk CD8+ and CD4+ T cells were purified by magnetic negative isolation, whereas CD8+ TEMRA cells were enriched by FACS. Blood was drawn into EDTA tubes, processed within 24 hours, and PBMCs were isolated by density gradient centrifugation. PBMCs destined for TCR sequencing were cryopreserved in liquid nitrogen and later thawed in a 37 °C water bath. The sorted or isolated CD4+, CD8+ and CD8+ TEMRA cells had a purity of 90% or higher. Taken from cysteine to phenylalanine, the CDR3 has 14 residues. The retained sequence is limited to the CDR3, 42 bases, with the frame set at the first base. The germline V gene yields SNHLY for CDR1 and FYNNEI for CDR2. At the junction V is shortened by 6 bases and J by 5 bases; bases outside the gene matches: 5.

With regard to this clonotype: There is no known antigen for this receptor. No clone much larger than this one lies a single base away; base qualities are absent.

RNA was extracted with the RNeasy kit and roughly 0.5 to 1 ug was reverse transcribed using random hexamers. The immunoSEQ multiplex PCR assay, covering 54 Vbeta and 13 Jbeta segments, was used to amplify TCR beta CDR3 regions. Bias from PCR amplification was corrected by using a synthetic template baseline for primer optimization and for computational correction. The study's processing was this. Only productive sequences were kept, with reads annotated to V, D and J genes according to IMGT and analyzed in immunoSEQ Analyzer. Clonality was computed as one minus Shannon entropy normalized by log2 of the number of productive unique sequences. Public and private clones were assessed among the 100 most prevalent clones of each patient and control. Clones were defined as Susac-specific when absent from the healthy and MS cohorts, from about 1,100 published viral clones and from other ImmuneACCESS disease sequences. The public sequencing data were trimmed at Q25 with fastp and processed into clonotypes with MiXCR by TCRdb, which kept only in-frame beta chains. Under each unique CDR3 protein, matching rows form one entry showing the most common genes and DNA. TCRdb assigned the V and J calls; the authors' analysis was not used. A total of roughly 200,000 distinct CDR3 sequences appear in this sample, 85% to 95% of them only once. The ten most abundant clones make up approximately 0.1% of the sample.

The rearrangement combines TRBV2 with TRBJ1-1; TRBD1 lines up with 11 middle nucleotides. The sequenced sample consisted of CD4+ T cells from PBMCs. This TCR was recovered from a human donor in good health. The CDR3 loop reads CASRADRGPTEAFF. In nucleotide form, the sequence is TGTGCCAGCAGGGCGGACAGGGGGCCGACTGAAGCTTTCTTT.